Below are 23 T cell receptor beta chains sequenced from a single sample in a study of cytomegalovirus exposure and HLA in healthy donors. Some clones are missing from TCRdb's copy, which holds only in-frame ones; the method was immunoSEQ multiplex PCR. The data hold around 300,000 clones, with 88% observed a single time. The sample comprised PBMCs. Receptors were obtained from a woman aged 18 to 35 in good health and CMV-seronegative.

This chain connects TRBV10-3 to TRBJ1-5, with 9 bases identical to TRBD1. Unmatched junction bases numbered 6, after V lost 2 bases and J lost 4 bases. The CDR3 length is 16 residues. Per germline, CDR1 ENHRY and CDR2 SYGVKD. The CDR3 nucleotides are TGTGCCATCAGTGAGCCTACGACAGGGGGTAATCAGCCCCAGCATTTT. Its translation: CAISEPTTGGNQPQHF.

The chain carries TRBV6-5 and TRBJ1-1, with unresolved D. Germline CDR1 MNHEY, CDR2 SVGAGI. The length of the CDR3 is 15 residues. Deletions cut 2 bases from V and 5 bases from J, with 15 bases between. This CDR3 is CASSYVPGRGTEAFF. Written as DNA, the CDR3 is TGTGCCAGCAGTTACGTCCCGGGGAGAGGTACTGAAGCTTTCTTT.

Points on this clone: Distinct nucleotide sequences in the sample also encode this CDR3. The chain joins TRBV5-1 to TRBJ2-7; a weak D match, TRBD1 (5 bases). V was shortened by 0 bases and J by 2 bases, with 9 bases between the two germline ends. The germline V gene encodes CDR1 SGHRS and CDR2 YFSETQ. The CDR3 runs 14 residues. CDR3 sequence reads: CASSLGQGAYEQYF. The DNA of the CDR3 is TGCGCCAGCAGCTTGGGGCAGGGTGCCTACGAGCAGTACTTC.

The chain carries TRBV10-3 and TRBJ2-1, with 12 bases lining up with TRBD2. V shed 4 bases and J 9 bases; nucleotides not matched to a gene: 1. The CDR3 loop spans 13 amino acids. From germline, CDR1 is ENHRY and CDR2 SYGVKD. The CDR3 DNA reads as TGTGCCATCAGTGCGGGACTAGCGGGTGAGCAGTTCTTC. The encoded protein is CAISAGLAGEQFF.

The rearrangement links TRBV28 to TRBJ2-7, with 7 bases lining up with TRBD2. The germline V gene has CDR1 MDHEN and CDR2 SYDVKM. The V and J ends lost 7 bases and 6 bases, in that order; junction bases with no gene match: 12. This CDR3 is built from 14 residues. CDR3: CASTRDYEVGEQYF. The CDR3 DNA reads TGTGCCAGCACCCGGGACTACGAAGTGGGCGAGCAGTACTTC. The full variable domain, with the rest looked up from reference TRBV28 and TRBJ2-7, is DVKVTQSSRYLVKRTGEKVFLECVQDMDHENMFWYRQDPGLGLRLIYFSYDVKMKEKGDIPEGYSVSREKKERFSLILESASTNQTSMYLCASTRDYEVGEQYFGPGTRLTVT.

This chain links TRBV11-2 with TRBJ2-7; D is unresolved. Germline V gives CDR1 SGHAT, CDR2 FQNNGV. V lost 5 bases to trimming and J lost 2 bases, with 13 bases between them. The CDR3 runs 14 residues. CDR3 sequence (DNA): TGTGCCAGCAGCCCCCCGCGAGAGCCCTACGAGCAGTACTTC. Translating it yields CASSPPREPYEQYF.

The V call is TRBV7-9, the J call TRBJ2-5, with TRBD2 matching over 9 bases. CDR1 is SEHNR, CDR2 FQNEAQ, per germline (reference sequence). The CDR3 is 14 amino acids. V trimming: 4 bases; J trimming: 9 bases; junction bases outside the gene matches: 9. CDR3 amino acids: CASSSVREGPPQYF. The CDR3 DNA reads TGTGCCAGCAGCTCCGTGCGGGAGGGCCCGCCCCAGTACTTC.

The chain employs TRBV19 and TRBJ2-3, with 8 bases matching TRBD2. The germline V gene encodes CDR1 LNHDA and CDR2 SQIVND (reference sequence). Trimming took 3 bases from V and 1 from J; bases not matched to a gene: 6. This CDR3 has 16 amino acids. CDR3: CASSITGGRGTDTQYF. In DNA form, the CDR3 reads TGTGCCAGTAGTATCACGGGAGGGCGGGGCACAGATACGCAGTATTTT.

The rearrangement links TRBV9 to TRBJ2-1; D perhaps matches TRBD2 (6 bases). V lost 0 bases, J lost 0 bases, and 13 bases lay in between. The CDR3 is 17 residues long. Germline CDR1 SGDLS, CDR2 YYNGEE. The chain's CDR3 is CASSVVEGGLSYNEQFF. CDR3 DNA sequence: TGTGCCAGCAGCGTAGTCGAGGGAGGTCTCTCCTACAATGAGCAGTTCTTC.

In its sample, this clone was seen a few times. The chain recombines TRBV4-3 with TRBJ1-2; TRBD1 aligns across 8 bases. The CDR3 runs 16 residues. V was pared by 0 bases and J by 3 bases, with 6 bases of the junction left unmatched. Germline lookup yields CDR1 LGHNA and CDR2 YSLEER. CDR3 sequence (DNA): TGCGCCAGCAGCCAAGATCGGGCAGGGGGCGACTATGGCTACACCTTC. Translated: CASSQDRAGGDYGYTF.

This chain joins TRBV9 and TRBJ1-2, with no clear D. V gave up 3 bases and J gave up 8 bases, with 8 bases separating them. The CDR3 extends over 11 amino acids. Germline CDR1 is SGDLS and CDR2 is YYNGEE. The CDR3 coding sequence is TGTGCCAGCAGCGCCGGGGAAGGCTACACCTTC. It specifies CASSAGEGYTF. Full variable domain (outside the CDR3, taken from reference TRBV9 and TRBJ1-2): DSGVTQTPKHLITATGQRVTLRCSPRSGDLSVYWYQQSLDQGLQFLIQYYNGEERAKGNILERFSAQQFPDLHSELNLSSLELGDSALYFCASSAGEGYTFGSGTRLTVV.

This chain links TRBV27 with TRBJ2-2, with 7 bases lining up with TRBD1. J was trimmed by 5 bases and V by 1 base; bases with no gene match: 13. CDR1 and CDR2 (germline): MNHEY, SMNVEV (reference sequence). CDR3 length: 18 residues. CDR3 protein: CASSLFPRQGIWTGELFF. In DNA, the CDR3 is TGTGCCAGCAGTTTATTTCCCCGACAGGGAATATGGACCGGGGAGCTGTTTTTT.

The rearrangement joins TRBV5-1 to TRBJ1-1; TRBD1 is a possible D gene (5 bases). CDR3 length: 15 amino acids. Looked up from germline, CDR1 is SGHRS and CDR2 is YFSETQ. V was shortened by 6 bases and J by 1 base, with 16 bases between the two germline ends. The CDR3 DNA is TGCGCCAGCAACCTATGGGACTACTCGAACACTGAAGCTTTCTTT. Translation: CASNLWDYSNTEAFF.

The chain couples TRBV14 to TRBJ2-1; TRBD2 might be the D (6 bases). Trimming stripped 4 bases from V and 10 bases from J, with 14 bases between. Per germline, CDR1 SGHDN and CDR2 FVKESK. This CDR3 comprises 13 residues. Here the CDR3 reads CASSRPAGREQFF. The CDR3 DNA reads as TGTGCCAGCAGCCGACCAGCGGGCAGGGAGCAGTTCTTC. The whole variable domain, remainder taken from reference TRBV14 and TRBJ2-1, is EAGVTQFPSHSVIEKGQTVTLRCDPISGHDNLYWYRRVMGKEIKFLLHFVKESKQDESGMPNNRFLAERTGGTYSTLKVQPAELEDSGVYFCASSRPAGREQFFGPGTRLTVL.

The genes are TRBV18 and TRBJ2-5; 7 bases are shared with TRBD1. The CDR3 runs to 19 residues. Germline V gene sequence: CDR1 KGHSH, CDR2 LQKENI. V was clipped by 3 bases and J by 2 bases; unmatched bases: 18. The CDR3, as DNA: TGTGCCAGCTCACCTTTTGACGGGACAGCGAGACGACTTCAAGAGACCCAGTACTTC. Encoded protein: CASSPFDGTARRLQETQYF.

This clone was found a few times. The genes are TRBV10-3 and TRBJ1-1, with TRBD1 matching over 10 bases. The V segment lost 7 bases and the J segment 6 bases; nucleotides outside the gene matches: 5. The CDR3 runs 13 residues. Germline CDR1 ENHRY, CDR2 SYGVKD. CDR3 sequence reads: CAINRDRGPEAFF. The CDR3 DNA is TGTGCCATCAATCGGGACAGGGGTCCTGAAGCTTTCTTT.

V is TRBV28 and J is TRBJ2-7; 9 bases align to TRBD2. The CDR3 is made up of 15 amino acids. V lost 6 bases to trimming and J lost 2 bases; unmatched junction nucleotides: 8. Germline assignment: CDR1 MDHEN and CDR2 SYDVKM. The CDR3 protein is CASRSLAGRTYEQYF. In DNA form, the CDR3 reads TGTGCCAGCAGGTCCCTAGCGGGAAGGACCTACGAGCAGTACTTC. The variable domain in full, completed from reference TRBV28 and TRBJ2-7, reads DVKVTQSSRYLVKRTGEKVFLECVQDMDHENMFWYRQDPGLGLRLIYFSYDVKMKEKGDIPEGYSVSREKKERFSLILESASTNQTSMYLCASRSLAGRTYEQYFGPGTRLTVT.

J is TRBJ1-4 and V is TRBV5-1; D gene uncertain. CDR3 length: 13 residues. Germline lookup yields CDR1 SGHRS and CDR2 YFSETQ. Deletions cut 4 bases from V and 8 bases from J, with 12 bases between. The DNA for the CDR3 is TGCGCCAGCAGCGCCATTGGAGGGGAAAAACTGTTTTTT. Translating it yields CASSAIGGEKLFF.

The gene calls are TRBV28 and TRBJ1-5; perhaps TRBD1 as D (5 bases). From germline, CDR1 is MDHEN and CDR2 SYDVKM. The V gene lost 2 bases and the J gene lost 7 bases, with 9 bases spanning the gap. There are 13 residues in the CDR3. CDR3: CASSLTGRQPQHF. DNA for the CDR3: TGTGCCAGCAGTTTAACAGGTCGCCAGCCCCAGCATTTT.

CDR3 region: CASRTGWSYGYTF. The DNA for the CDR3 is TGTGCCAGCAGAACCGGATGGAGCTATGGCTACACCTTC. The V gene is TRBV6-5, the J gene TRBJ1-2, with D unclear. Trimming pared 6 bases from V and 4 bases from J, leaving 12 bases between. The CDR3 extends over 13 amino acids. CDR1 MNHEY and CDR2 SVGAGI come from the germline V gene.

The chain uses TRBV28 and TRBJ1-4; 12 nucleotides agree with TRBD1. The germline gives CDR1 MDHEN, CDR2 SYDVKM. The trim removed 5 bases at V and 7 bases at J, leaving 11 bases unmatched. This CDR3 spans 17 amino acids. Here the CDR3 DNA reads TGTGCCAGCAGTCCTCCGGGACAGGGGGCGGCTGGTGAAAAACTGTTTTTT. It is translated as CASSPPGQGAAGEKLFF.

The chain is built from TRBV6-5 and TRBJ1-5, with D perhaps TRBD1 (5 bases). The germline V gene encodes CDR1 MNHEY and CDR2 SVGAGI. The CDR3 extends over 13 amino acids. Trimming took 4 bases from V and 4 from J, leaving 8 bases between them. As DNA, the CDR3 is TGTGCCAGCAGTTCCGACAGAAATCAGCCCCAGCATTTT. The encoded protein is CASSSDRNQPQHF.

The DNA of the CDR3 is TGTGCCTGGAGCGGGGGTACCACTGAAGCTTTCTTT. Protein: CAWSGGTTEAFF. This rearrangement joins TRBV30 to TRBJ1-1, with D possibly matching TRBD1 (5 bases). From germline, CDR1 is GTSNPN and CDR2 SVGIG (reference sequence). The V end lost 3 bases, the J end lost 4 bases, and 9 bases lay between the germline ends. This CDR3 is 12 amino acids long.